This T cell receptor (beta chain) was identified during a study of blood T cell repertoires in COVID-19. Across the whole study: Both acute and convalescent COVID-19 samples were obtained from the United States, Italy and Spain. PBMCs, B-cell-depleted T cells, or T cells provided the cDNA or gDNA that made up the material.

As processed by the authors: Reference gene primer amplification gave estimated nucleated cell counts. Profiled with immunoSEQ multiplex PCR; TCRdb holds only in-frame clones, not every one. For V, J and clone size, that table is used; D and trimming come from the DNA. The table shows approximately 400,000 clones, with 70% to 90% occurring only once. Seattle patients were enrolled while actively infected and followed longitudinally. J lost 3 bases, V lost 5 bases, and 9 bases had no gene match. CDR3 length: 16 amino acids. Germline V lookup: CDR1 LNHDA, CDR2 SQIVND (reference sequence). The sequencing input was peripheral blood. The V gene is TRBV19, the J gene TRBJ1-5; TRBD1 aligns across 8 bases. The sequence was collected from a woman aged 45 to 65 with COVID-19, enrolled during active disease. Written as DNA, the CDR3 is TGTGCCAGTAGTTCCCAGGGGGCTGCAAACAATCAGCCCCAGCATTTT. It is translated as CASSSQGAANNQPQHF.